The rows below give T cell receptor beta chains drawn from one sample of a study of OX40 agonist ivuxolimab in advanced cancers. TCRdb keeps only in-frame clones here, not all; method: immunoSEQ multiplex PCR. The table has approximately 52,000 clones, 75% to 85% seen once. The sequencing used CD4+ or CD8+ T cells sorted from blood, collected in a trial of the OX40 agonist ivuxolimab. The source is an adult with an advanced solid tumor such as melanoma, head and neck, liver or kidney cancer. The CDR3 runs from the conserved cysteine through the conserved F or W. The order of the fields is V gene, D gene, clone size, J gene, CDR3 protein, CDR3 DNA. The D gene is left open where the match is weak. The size field is filled for only some rows; it gives once, few, many or a size class.

>TRBV7-9|.|few|TRBJ1-2
CASSQIGAGYTF
TGTGCCAGCAGCCAGATAGGGGCTGGCTACACCTTC
>TRBV10-3|.|.|TRBJ1-4
CAISDVGEKLFF
TGTGCCATCAGTGATGTGGGTGAAAAACTGTTTTTT
>TRBV7-7|TRBD2|.|TRBJ2-1
CASSPRLAGPSTSTNEQFF
TGTGCCAGCAGCCCAAGACTAGCGGGGCCCTCGACTTCTACGAATGAGCAGTTCTTC
>TRBV5-1|.|.|TRBJ2-3
CASEDTASTDTQYF
TGCGCCAGCGAGGACACTGCCTCCACAGATACGCAGTATTTT
>TRBV5-4|.|.|TRBJ1-5
CASSLYGAPNQPQHF
TGTGCCAGCAGCTTGTACGGGGCTCCTAATCAGCCCCAGCATTTT
>TRBV7-7|TRBD2|.|TRBJ2-5
CASSSSLAGGPKEETQYF
TGTGCCAGCAGCTCCTCGCTAGCGGGGGGCCCGAAGGAGGAGACCCAGTACTTC
>TRBV28|TRBD1|.|TRBJ2-2
CASSLLTGGHGVGELFF
TGTGCCAGCAGTTTGTTGACAGGGGGCCATGGTGTCGGGGAGCTGTTTTTT
>TRBV7-2|TRBD2|once|TRBJ2-5
CASSFQRGQETQYF
TGTGCCAGCAGCTTCCAGCGGGGGCAAGAGACCCAGTACTTC
>TRBV4-2|.|.|TRBJ2-7
CASSRGVGGGYEQYF
TGTGCCAGCAGCCGAGGGGTGGGAGGGGGCTACGAGCAGTACTTC
>TRBV7-2|.|.|TRBJ2-3
CASSLNLLDTQYF
TGTGCCAGCAGCTTAAATCTTCTGGATACGCAGTATTTT
>TRBV6-1|.|.|TRBJ1-1
CASSTGLTEAFF
TGTGCCAGCAGTACAGGGCTCACTGAAGCTTTCTTT
>TRBV10-3|.|.|TRBJ2-5
CAIRPGTLHEETQYF
TGTGCCATCAGACCTGGGACGCTACATGAAGAGACCCAGTACTTC
>TRBV11-3|TRBD2|.|TRBJ2-2
CASSRRGAGELFF
TGTGCCAGCAGCCGCCGGGGGGCCGGGGAGCTGTTTTTT
>TRBV5-1|.|once|TRBJ2-7
CASSPDGGYLGEQYF
TGCGCCAGCAGCCCGGATGGCGGCTACCTCGGGGAGCAGTACTTC
>TRBV27|.|.|TRBJ2-7
CASSLSVGYEQYF
TGTGCCAGCAGTTTATCGGTAGGCTACGAGCAGTACTTC
>TRBV4-1|.|.|TRBJ1-5
CASSQFLEQGAKPQHF
TGCGCCAGCAGCCAATTCTTGGAACAGGGTGCGAAGCCCCAGCATTTT
>TRBV6-6|.|.|TRBJ1-6
CASSYSMAGRGSPLHF
TGTGCCAGCAGTTACTCGATGGCCGGGCGGGGTTCACCCCTCCACTTT
>TRBV7-9|.|.|TRBJ2-3
CASSVGASADTQYF
TGTGCCAGCAGCGTAGGGGCCAGCGCCGATACGCAGTATTTT
>TRBV12-5|TRBD1|.|TRBJ2-7
CASGSPGQGLSYEQYF
TGTGCTAGTGGTTCCCCGGGACAGGGCCTTTCCTACGAGCAGTACTTC
>TRBV7-7|TRBD2|.|TRBJ2-2
CASSLGLAGATNTGELFF
TGTGCCAGCAGCTTAGGGCTAGCGGGGGCGACGAACACCGGGGAGCTGTTTTTT
>TRBV7-2|.|few|TRBJ2-3
CASSPPGGLYTQYF
TGTGCCAGCAGCCCCCCCGGGGGATTGTATACGCAGTATTTT
>TRBV18|.|.|TRBJ1-2
CASSPPSTRDDYTF
TGTGCCAGCTCACCACCATCGACACGGGACGATTACACCTTC
>TRBV5-4|TRBD2|.|TRBJ2-5
CASSFNGASGKETQYF
TGTGCCAGCAGCTTTAATGGGGCTAGCGGGAAAGAGACCCAGTACTTC
>TRBV6-1|.|.|TRBJ1-2
CASGDSYYGYTF
TGTGCCAGCGGAGACAGTTACTATGGCTACACCTTC
>TRBV9|.|.|TRBJ2-7
CASSLGPSLRTYEQYF
TGTGCCAGCAGCCTCGGGCCTAGCCTTAGGACCTACGAGCAGTACTTC
>TRBV6-4|.|.|TRBJ1-2
CASSASGGGYTF
TGTGCCAGCAGTGCCTCGGGTGGTGGCTACACCTTC
>TRBV19|.|.|TRBJ2-7
CASSYQTRSEQYF
TGTGCCAGTAGTTACCAGACTAGGTCCGAGCAGTACTTC
>TRBV19|.|.|TRBJ1-2
CASRRTLSVDYGYTF
TGTGCCAGTAGGCGAACCCTCTCAGTGGACTATGGCTACACCTTC
>TRBV7-6|TRBD2|.|TRBJ2-6
CASSLRTRMTGANVLTF
TGTGCCAGCAGCTTGCGGACTAGGATGACTGGGGCCAACGTCCTGACTTTC
>TRBV28|TRBD2|.|TRBJ2-1
CASRGGGARGSYNEQFF
TGTGCCAGCAGGGGCGGGGGGGCCCGTGGGTCCTACAATGAGCAGTTCTTC
>TRBV4-3|TRBD1|.|TRBJ1-5
CASSQMTGNQPQHF
TGCGCCAGCAGCCAAATGACAGGGAATCAGCCCCAGCATTTT
>TRBV6-5|TRBD1|.|TRBJ1-2
CASTYTGARGYTF
TGTGCCAGCACCTATACAGGGGCGCGGGGCTACACCTTC
>TRBV7-7|.|few|TRBJ2-5
CASSLGNNQETQYF
TGTGCTAGCAGCTTAGGGAACAATCAAGAGACCCAGTACTTC
>TRBV30|.|few|TRBJ1-5
CAWSSGTFNQPQHF
TGTGCCTGGAGTTCCGGGACCTTCAATCAGCCCCAGCATTTT
>TRBV9|TRBD2|.|TRBJ2-7
CASSVDPTSGYEQYF
TGTGCCAGCAGCGTAGATCCGACTAGCGGCTACGAGCAGTACTTC
>TRBV30|.|.|TRBJ2-1
CAWSVRGGEQFF
TGTGCCTGGAGTGTACGGGGAGGCGAGCAGTTCTTC
>TRBV6-5|.|.|TRBJ1-1
CASSYSNVGTNTEAFF
TGTGCCAGCAGTTACTCGAATGTAGGAACGAACACTGAAGCTTTCTTT
>TRBV19|TRBD2|.|TRBJ2-3
CASSRTSGGGDTQYF
TGTGCCAGTAGTAGGACTAGCGGAGGAGGAGATACGCAGTATTTT